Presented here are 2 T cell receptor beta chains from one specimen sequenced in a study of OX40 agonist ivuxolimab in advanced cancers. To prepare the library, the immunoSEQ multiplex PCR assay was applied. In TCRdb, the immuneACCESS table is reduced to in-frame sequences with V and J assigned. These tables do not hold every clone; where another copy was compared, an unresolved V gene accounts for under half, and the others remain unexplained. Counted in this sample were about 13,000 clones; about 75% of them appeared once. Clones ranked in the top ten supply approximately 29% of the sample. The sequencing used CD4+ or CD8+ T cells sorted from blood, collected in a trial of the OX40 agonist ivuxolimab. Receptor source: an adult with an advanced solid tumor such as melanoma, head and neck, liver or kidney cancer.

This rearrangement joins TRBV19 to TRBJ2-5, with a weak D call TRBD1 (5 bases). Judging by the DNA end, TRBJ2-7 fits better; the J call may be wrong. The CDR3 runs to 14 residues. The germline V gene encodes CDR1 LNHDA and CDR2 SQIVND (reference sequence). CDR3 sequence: CASSISSTAYEQYF. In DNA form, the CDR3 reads TGTGCCAGTAGTATCAGCTCGACAGCCTACGAGCAGTACTTC.

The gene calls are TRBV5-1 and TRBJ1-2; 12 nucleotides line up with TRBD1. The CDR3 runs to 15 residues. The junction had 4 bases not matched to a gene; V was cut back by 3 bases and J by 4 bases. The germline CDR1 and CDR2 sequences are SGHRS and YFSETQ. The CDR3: CASSSPGQGAYGYTF. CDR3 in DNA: TGCGCCAGCAGCTCACCGGGACAGGGGGCCTATGGCTACACCTTC.